Sequencing of this T cell receptor beta chain was carried out in a study of T-cell reconstitution after alpha-beta-depleted transplantation in children. Germline V gene lookup returns CDR1 SGHAT and CDR2 FQDESV (reference sequence). V was pared by 5 bases and J by 6 bases, with 17 bases between. The CDR3 length is 14 residues. The TCRbeta library was prepared with unique molecular identifiers. TCRdb redid the calling of the PCR reads with MiXCR, one entry per CDR3 protein. The sample contains 500,000 to 600,000 distinct CDR3 sequences, about 30% of which appear only once. The TCR originated in a human donor who donated a stem cell graft to a child with aplastic anemia. This rearrangement joins TRBV11-1 to TRBJ2-7; tentative D call: TRBD1 (6 bases). Specimen: PBMCs from the stem cell graft donor, collected from the stem cell graft. The CDR3 coding sequence is TGTGCCAGCAGCCCGCCGACAGGCCGATTCGAGCAGTACGTC. It yields the protein CASSPPTGRFEQYV.